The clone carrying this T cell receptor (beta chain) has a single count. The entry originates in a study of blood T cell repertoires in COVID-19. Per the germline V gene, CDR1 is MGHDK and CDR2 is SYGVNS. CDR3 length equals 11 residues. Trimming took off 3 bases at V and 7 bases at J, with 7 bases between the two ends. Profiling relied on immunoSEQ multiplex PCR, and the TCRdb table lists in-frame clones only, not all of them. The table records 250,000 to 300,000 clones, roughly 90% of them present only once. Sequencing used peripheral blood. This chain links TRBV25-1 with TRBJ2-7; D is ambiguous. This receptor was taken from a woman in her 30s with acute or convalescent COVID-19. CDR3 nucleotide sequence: TGTGCCAGCAGTGATCCACGGGAGCAGTACTTC. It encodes CASSDPREQYF.